This section outlines one T cell receptor beta chain sequence together with its context. The table lists this clone with a few counts. The antigen this receptor binds is unknown. No base quality values were provided; no much bigger clone lies one nucleotide off. The sample belongs to a study of metastatic and nonmetastatic thyroid tumors (dated by TCRdb to 2020 to 2021). Notes on the research overall: Repertoires from peripheral blood and from tumor or nodule tissue samples of malignant and benign thyroid patients were compared.

No patient had received any treatment before thyroid surgery. Using T-cell receptor beta sequencing, the study looked back at clinical samples from patients collected from the early 2010s to the late 2010s. Its CDR3 holds 16 amino acids, cysteine through phenylalanine. Only CDR3 DNA remains: 48 bases, in frame from the first base. The junction carries 15 bases between V and J, which are trimmed by 4 bases and 2 bases respectively. Taken from the germline V gene, the CDR1 and CDR2 loops are MNHEY and SVGEGT. Library preparation was by PCR. The listed sequencing device is Illumina HiSeq 4000. High-throughput sequencing was used to profile the TCR beta-chain CDR3 region of every patient. Regarding the original processing steps: The researchers built a classifier to tell apart papillary thyroid cancer patients with distant metastasis, based on CDR3 differences among clinicopathological groups. To measure repertoire diversity the researchers used the Shannon index, while the Morisita-Horn index served to gauge how similar the tumor and blood repertoires were. Starting from the raw public reads, TCRdb applied fastp trimming at Q25, assembled clones with MiXCR and retained in-frame beta chains. These V and J calls originate from TCRdb's pipeline instead of the authors' own analysis. The sample table lists roughly 36,000 clones, around 26% of them with a count of one. Of the sample, nearly 10% falls within the top ten clones.

Broader findings and caveats from the paper: TCR beta diversity was reported as significantly higher in malignant tumors than in benign nodules, in both blood and tumor samples.

The rearranged segments are TRBV6-2 or TRBV6-3 and TRBJ1-5; possibly the D gene is TRBD1, per 6 matching bases. Sequences were obtained from blood. This clonotype was sampled from a female donor with papillary thyroid cancer or a benign thyroid nodule (not recorded which). Some clones in this sample may be carry-over from other donors' samples. The bases read TGTGCCAGCAGTTCCTCGCGACAGGCCGGCAATCAGCCCCAGCATTTT. Translated, this gives CASSSSRQAGNQPQHF.